This T cell receptor (beta chain) was retrieved from a study of STAT5B mutations in CD4+ large granular lymphocyte leukemia. Study-wide results and caveats: Roughly a quarter of private leukemic clonotypes occurred rarely in other patients' non-leukemic repertoires. 8/27 top patient clones versus 2/35 control clones were TRBV06-family. Without putative leukemic clones, patient CD4-sorted repertoires remained more clonal than healthy CD4+ repertoires.

On this clone: Its antigen is unidentified.

Repertoires were generated with immunoSEQ multiplex PCR, while TCRdb's copy carries only in-frame clones and drops some. The sample holds tens of thousands of clones, approximately 74% seen once. Control samples were healthy donors' buffy coats. Germline CDR1 is GTSNPN and CDR2 is SVGIG (reference sequence). The CDR3 has 13 amino acids. Losses at the gene ends were 5 bases for V and 8 bases for J; bases not matched to a gene: 4. This clonotype was obtained from a human donor in good health. V is TRBV30 and J is TRBJ1-6; 9 nucleotides match TRBD1. Sequencing input: CD4+ T cells from blood buffy coats. As DNA, the CDR3 is TGTGCCTGGCACCGGGACAGGGATTCACCCCTCCACTTT. This translates into CAWHRDRDSPLHF.